These 23 T cell receptor beta chains were sequenced from one sample in a study of response to subunit inactivated influenza vaccine. TCRdb analysed the RT-PCR reads with MiXCR anew, one entry per CDR3 protein. The sample records about 520,000 distinct CDR3 sequences, less than 7.5% being singletons. The starting material was PBMCs from blood, obtained approximately 25 months after vaccination. The source is a man between 45 and 75 years old who received an inactivated influenza vaccine.

V gene TRBV20-1 combines with J gene TRBJ2-1; 9 bases line up with TRBD2. Losses at the gene ends were 3 bases for V and 4 bases for J; bases not matched to a gene: 10. CDR3 length equals 16 residues. Germline loops: CDR1 DFQATT, CDR2 SNEGSKA (reference sequence). Written as DNA, the CDR3 is TGCAGTGCTAGGGGGGCTAGCGGGATCCATTACAATGAGCAGTTCTTC. Protein sequence: CSARGASGIHYNEQFF.

The chain combines TRBV10-3 with TRBJ2-7, with a possible D match to TRBD2 (5 bases). V was clipped by 10 bases and J by 6 bases, with 19 bases between them. The CDR3 length is 13 residues. Germline V gene sequence: CDR1 ENHRY, CDR2 SYGVKD. The CDR3: CATREGSLSEQYF. CDR3 in DNA: TGTGCCACCCGCGAGGGCAGTCTTAGCGAGCAGTACTTC.

This clonotype was found a few times. The rearrangement links TRBV6-5 to TRBJ2-7; 12 bases fit TRBD2. This CDR3 is 16 amino acids long. CDR1 is MNHEY, CDR2 SVGAGI, per germline. With 0 bases clipped from V and 0 bases from J, the junction kept 0 bases outside the gene matches. The CDR3 reads CASSYSLAGGSYEQYF. The CDR3 DNA sequence: TGTGCCAGCAGTTACTCACTAGCGGGGGGCTCCTACGAGCAGTACTTC.

This clonotype was counted ten times or more. This chain links TRBV25-1 with TRBJ2-1; 9 nucleotides line up with TRBD1. Germline assignment: CDR1 MGHDK and CDR2 SYGVNS. This CDR3 contains 16 residues. V lost 2 bases to trimming and J lost 4 bases; unmatched junction nucleotides: 6. CDR3: CASSEVGGTGYNEQFF. The CDR3 coding sequence is TGTGCCAGCAGTGAAGTCGGTGGGACAGGGTACAATGAGCAGTTCTTC.

A few counts support this clonotype. The V and J genes are TRBV5-1 and TRBJ2-1, with TRBD1 matching 10 bases. The germline gives CDR1 SGHRS, CDR2 YFSETQ. V shed 4 bases, J shed 5 bases, and the junction held 9 bases outside the gene matches. The CDR3 runs to 16 residues. The CDR3 coding sequence is TGCGCCAGCAGCGGCGGACAGGGGGGAATTAACAATGAGCAGTTCTTC. Its translation: CASSGGQGGINNEQFF.

This chain joins TRBV27 and TRBJ2-7, with TRBD2 matching 14 bases. The CDR3 runs 19 residues. The V gene's germline CDR1 is MNHEY and CDR2 SMNVEV (reference sequence). V lost 5 bases to trimming and J lost 3 bases; unmatched junction nucleotides: 15. In DNA, the CDR3 is TGTGCCAGCAGTCCCCCCCGGACTAGCGGGAGGTTAGGTGTCTACGAGCAGTACTTC. Translation: CASSPPRTSGRLGVYEQYF.

The chain couples TRBV6-5 to TRBJ2-2; 14 bases are shared with TRBD2. V dropped 0 bases and J dropped 6; count of bases not matched to a gene: 6. Germline assignment: CDR1 MNHEY and CDR2 SVGAGI. There are 18 residues in the CDR3. The CDR3 loop reads CASSYSSGLAGDAGELFF. The CDR3 DNA sequence: TGTGCCAGCAGTTACTCGTCGGGACTAGCGGGAGATGCCGGGGAGCTGTTTTTT.

This clonotype was observed many times. V and J are TRBV4-3 and TRBJ2-3; the match to TRBD2 covers 10 bases. The CDR3 runs 15 residues. Trimming cost V 1 base and J 9 bases; bases outside gene matches: 7. CDR1 and CDR2 from the germline V gene are LGHNA and YSLEER. CDR3 sequence reads: CASSQVSASGSTQYF. In nucleotides, the CDR3 is TGCGCCAGCAGCCAAGTCTCCGCTAGCGGGAGCACGCAGTATTTT.

This sequence joins TRBV20-1 and TRBJ2-5; no reliable D call. The length of the CDR3 is 15 residues. In germline, CDR1 is DFQATT, CDR2 SNEGSKA (reference sequence). The V end lost 3 bases, the J end lost 1 base, and 15 bases lay between the germline ends. CDR3 DNA: TGCAGTGCTAGGAGCCCCACGGGCTTCCAAGAGACCCAGTACTTC. This translates into CSARSPTGFQETQYF.

The rearrangement links TRBV20-1 to TRBJ1-4, with D possibly matching TRBD1 (6 bases). With 6 bases removed from V and 6 bases from J, the gap between germline ends came to 11 bases. CDR1 DFQATT and CDR2 SNEGSKA come from the germline V gene (reference sequence). The CDR3 totals 12 residues. DNA for the CDR3: TGCAGTGCCGAGGGGGGCGATGAAAAACTGTTTTTT. The encoded protein is CSAEGGDEKLFF.

The V call is TRBV6-1, the J call TRBJ1-5; D perhaps matches TRBD1 (5 bases). Germline V CDR1 and CDR2: MNHNS, SASEGT. Trimming shortened V by 5 bases and J by 0 bases, and 11 bases separated the two germline ends. The CDR3 extends over 15 amino acids. CDR3 sequence (DNA): TGTGCCAGCAGTCCGGCGGGGGGTAGCAATCAGCCCCAGCATTTT. It codes for CASSPAGGSNQPQHF.

This clonotype has only a few counts. CDR3 nucleotides: TGTGCCAGCAGCAACAAAGCGGGAGCAGGCGGGGAGCTGTTTTTT. Translated, it gives CASSNKAGAGGELFF. The V call is TRBV9, the J call TRBJ2-2, with TRBD2 matching 8 bases. J gave up 7 bases and V 4 bases, and 9 bases lay outside the gene matches. CDR3 length: 15 residues. CDR1 is SGDLS and CDR2 is YYNGEE in the germline V gene.

In its sample, this clonotype was seen many times. V is TRBV21-1 and J is TRBJ2-5; the table's D call of TRBD1 was not tested on the DNA. TRBV21-1 is a known pseudogene. The CDR3 covers 18 residues. CDR3 region: CASSKGPGRGEGQETQYF. The DNA of the CDR3 is TGTGCCAGCAGCAAAGGGCCTGGCAGGGGAGAGGGACAAGAGACCCAGTACTTC.

This clonotype was counted between two and nine times. V gene TRBV20-1 combines with J gene TRBJ2-6; the D call may be TRBD1 or TRBD2 (7 bases each). V lost 5 bases and J lost 3, with 14 bases in between. Germline assignment: CDR1 DFQATT and CDR2 SNEGSKA (reference sequence). CDR3 length: 15 amino acids. CDR3 sequence reads: CSALRGGNGANVLTF. The CDR3 coding sequence is TGCAGTGCTCTCAGGGGGGGTAATGGGGCCAACGTCCTGACTTTC.

This CDR3 reads CASSLLDTLTYEQYF. CDR3 coding DNA: TGTGCCAGCAGCTTACTGGACACCTTGACCTACGAGCAGTACTTC. The V and J genes are TRBV11-2 and TRBJ2-7; possibly TRBD1 for D (5 bases). Trimming removed 2 bases at V and 2 bases at J, with 13 bases between. This CDR3 comprises 15 residues. Germline assignment: CDR1 SGHAT and CDR2 FQNNGV.

This clonotype has a count of ten or more. The CDR3 DNA reads TGTGCCAGCAGCTTAGCCTCGCAGGGAGGAAATACGCAGTATTTT. Translated, it gives CASSLASQGGNTQYF. This chain uses TRBV7-2 with TRBJ2-3; possible D gene TRBD2, 6 bases. V was shortened by 0 bases and J by 7 bases, with 14 bases between the two germline ends. Germline V gene data show CDR1 as SGHTA and CDR2 as FQGNSA. The CDR3 totals 15 residues.

This clonotype was observed a few times. This chain links TRBV6-2 or TRBV6-3 with TRBJ1-4, with 7 bases identical to TRBD1. CDR3 length: 14 amino acids. Germline V gene sequence: CDR1 MNHEY, CDR2 SVGEGT. V dropped 6 bases and J dropped 8; count of bases not matched to a gene: 9. The CDR3 is CASSLLGTAEKLFF. The CDR3 DNA is TGTGCCAGCAGCCTACTCGGGACAGCAGAAAAACTGTTTTTT.

At least ten counts were recorded for this clonotype. The chain carries TRBV4-1 and TRBJ1-1, with 8 bases aligning to TRBD1. Germline V gene lookup returns CDR1 MGHRA and CDR2 YSYEKL. CDR3 length equals 19 residues. After removal of 1 base from V and 1 base from J, the junction contained 14 bases not matched to a gene. CDR3 nucleotide sequence: TGCGCCAGCAGCCAAGGGATTTTCAGGACAGGGACCCGGAACACTGAAGCTTTCTTT. It specifies CASSQGIFRTGTRNTEAFF.

Only a few counts were recorded for this clonotype. The J gene is TRBJ2-2, the V gene TRBV7-2; a possible D gene is TRBD2 (5 bases). Germline CDR1 is SGHTA and CDR2 is FQGNSA. The CDR3 has 15 amino acids. V lost 5 bases, J lost 4 bases, and 14 bases lay in between. This CDR3 is CASSTRTLATGELFF. In DNA form, the CDR3 reads TGTGCCAGCAGCACCCGAACCCTAGCCACCGGGGAGCTGTTTTTT.

This clonotype was seen only a few times. This rearrangement joins TRBV5-1 to TRBJ2-5; D is possibly TRBD2 (6 bases). This CDR3 has 15 residues. CDR1 SGHRS and CDR2 YFSETQ come from the germline V gene. With 0 bases removed from V and 5 bases from J, the gap between germline ends came to 14 bases. For the CDR3, the DNA is TGCGCCAGCAGCTTGGCTGCGGCCGGAGGGGAGACCCAGTACTTC. It codes for CASSLAAAGGETQYF. Together with reference TRBV5-1 and TRBJ2-5, the CDR3 gives the full variable domain: KAGVTQTPRYLIKTRGQQVTLSCSPISGHRSVSWYQQTPGQGLQFLFEYFSETQRNKGNFPGRFSGRQFSNSRSEMNVSTLELGDSALYLCASSLAAAGGETQYFGPGTRLLVL.

This clonotype was seen more than once but under ten times. The chain joins TRBV6-1 to TRBJ2-1; D unclear. Between the trimmed V and J ends, which lost 6 bases and 0 bases, there was a span of 6 bases. Germline loops: CDR1 MNHNS, CDR2 SASEGT. The CDR3 loop spans 13 amino acids. The CDR3 loop reads CASRGFSYNEQFF. DNA for the CDR3: TGTGCCAGCAGGGGATTCTCCTACAATGAGCAGTTCTTC.

The genes are TRBV5-1 and TRBJ2-7; 13 nucleotides align to TRBD2. The CDR3 loop spans 16 amino acids. CDR1 SGHRS and CDR2 YFSETQ come from the germline V gene. Trimming took 2 bases from V and 3 from J; bases not matched to a gene: 5. The CDR3 DNA reads as TGCGCCAGCAGCTTAGATGGGACTAGCGGGATCTACGAGCAGTACTTC. Its protein is CASSLDGTSGIYEQYF.

The CDR3 spells CASSLSGFPPDTQYF. In DNA, the CDR3 is TGCGCCAGCAGCTTGAGCGGCTTCCCCCCAGATACGCAGTATTTT. J is TRBJ2-3 and V is TRBV5-1; weak D call: TRBD2 (5 bases). The CDR3 is made up of 15 amino acids. Germline V gives CDR1 SGHRS, CDR2 YFSETQ. The V gene lost 1 base and the J gene lost 4 bases, with 13 bases spanning the gap.